The next 18 T cell receptor beta chains were all read from a single sample in a study of long-term antiretroviral therapy in people with HIV. Survey-level immunoSEQ v3.0 assays were run. Sequenced by immunoSEQ multiplex PCR; TCRdb stores in-frame clones only, minus some. The table lists about 20,000 clones, around 84% of them singletons. The source material was unsorted PBMCs, sampled 5.9 years after starting antiretroviral therapy. These receptors all come from a man aged 25-45 years with HIV.

The chain couples TRBV5-6 to TRBJ2-7; 7 nucleotides match TRBD1. Trimming removed 7 bases from V and 0 bases from J; junction bases left unmatched: 7. Germline assignment: CDR1 SGHDT and CDR2 YYEEEE. The CDR3 contains 14 residues. The chain's CDR3 is CASGGQMSSYEQYF. In nucleotides, the CDR3 is TGTGCCAGCGGGGGACAGATGTCCTCCTACGAGCAGTACTTC.

The chain combines TRBV7-9 with TRBJ2-7; 8 bases match TRBD1. This CDR3 spans 16 amino acids. CDR1 is SEHNR, CDR2 FQNEAQ, per germline (reference sequence). J gave up 0 bases and V 1 base, and 5 bases lay outside the gene matches. This chain's CDR3 is CASSLGWDRSSYEQYF. The CDR3 DNA sequence: TGTGCCAGCAGCTTAGGGTGGGACAGGTCCTCCTACGAGCAGTACTTC.

CDR3 nucleotides: TGTGCCAGTAATCAACCCCTTGAGCCCGCCTATGGCTACACCTTC. Residues: CASNQPLEPAYGYTF. V and J are TRBV19 and TRBJ1-2; D gene uncertain. Germline lookup yields CDR1 LNHDA and CDR2 SQIVND (reference sequence). V was clipped by 7 bases and J by 4 bases, with 19 bases between them. The CDR3 spans 15 residues.

V and J are TRBV7-2 and TRBJ1-1; D remains ambiguous. This CDR3 contains 14 residues. CDR1 SGHTA and CDR2 FQGNSA come from the germline V gene. Deletions cut 5 bases from V and 1 base from J, with 11 bases between. CDR3 sequence (DNA): TGTGCCAGCAGCGGAGGGCCTCAGAACACTGAAGCTTTCTTT. Its protein product is CASSGGPQNTEAFF.

The rearrangement joins TRBV5-4 to TRBJ1-2, with D perhaps TRBD1 (5 bases). V dropped 0 bases and J dropped 4 bases, with 10 bases sitting between them. The germline CDR1 and CDR2 sequences are SGHNT and YYREEE (reference sequence). The CDR3 runs 14 residues. The CDR3 DNA reads TGTGCCAGCAGCTTGGGTGACAGCTCCTATGGCTACACCTTC. It translates to CASSLGDSSYGYTF.

This clone has more than one count but fewer than ten. The rearrangement joins TRBV18 to TRBJ2-1, with D possibly being TRBD1 (5 bases). V was shortened by 6 bases and J by 6 bases, with 18 bases between the two germline ends. The CDR3 runs 15 residues. The germline V gene encodes CDR1 KGHSH and CDR2 LQKENI. The CDR3 loop reads CASSNNRQITNEQFF. The CDR3 DNA sequence: TGTGCCAGCTCCAACAACAGACAGATAACCAATGAGCAGTTCTTC.

This chain uses TRBV7-9 with TRBJ2-7; D may be TRBD2 (6 bases). Trimming cost V 2 bases and J 6 bases, with 26 bases left between them. Germline lookup yields CDR1 SEHNR and CDR2 FQNEAQ (reference sequence). The CDR3 length is 18 residues. CDR3 in DNA: TGTGCCAGCAGCTTATTTTATTTGGGGCGGGGAAGTCATGGCGAGCAGTACTTC. Protein sequence: CASSLFYLGRGSHGEQYF.

The rearrangement uses TRBV5-1 and TRBJ2-3, with 15 bases fitting TRBD2. Germline V CDR1 and CDR2: SGHRS, YFSETQ. This CDR3 contains 16 residues. The V and J ends lost 3 bases and 4 bases, in that order; junction bases with no gene match: 3. CDR3 bases: TGCGCCAGCAGCTCGGGACTAGCGGGAGGTCCAGATACGCAGTATTTT. Translated, it gives CASSSGLAGGPDTQYF.

In nucleotides, the CDR3 is TGTGCCTCCCTTAAGGGCTACGAGCAGTACTTC. Protein sequence: CASLKGYEQYF. V and J are TRBV2 and TRBJ2-7; no reliable D call. CDR3 length: 11 amino acids. The germline V gene has CDR1 SNHLY and CDR2 FYNNEI. The V and J ends lost 11 bases and 3 bases respectively, with 11 bases between them.

This clone has more than one count but fewer than ten. This sequence joins TRBV2 and TRBJ1-5; TRBD1 agrees at 11 bases. The germline V gene has CDR1 SNHLY and CDR2 FYNNEI. There are 17 residues in the CDR3. Unmatched junction bases numbered 6, after V lost 5 bases and J lost 0 bases. For the CDR3, the DNA is TGTGCCAGCAGTAAAGGGACAGGGGGTTATAGCAATCAGCCCCAGCATTTT. It encodes CASSKGTGGYSNQPQHF.

There are a few counts of this clone. The rearrangement joins TRBV5-1 to TRBJ1-3; 9 nucleotides match TRBD1. Germline CDR1 is SGHRS and CDR2 is YFSETQ. The V and J ends lost 4 bases and 0 bases, in that order; junction bases with no gene match: 5. This CDR3 comprises 16 residues. As DNA, the CDR3 is TGCGCCAGCAGCCCGCAGACAGGGGGCTCTGGAAACACCATATATTTT. It codes for CASSPQTGGSGNTIYF. The full variable domain, in which reference TRBV5-1 and TRBJ1-3 provide the parts outside the CDR3, is KAGVTQTPRYLIKTRGQQVTLSCSPISGHRSVSWYQQTPGQGLQFLFEYFSETQRNKGNFPGRFSGRQFSNSRSEMNVSTLELGDSALYLCASSPQTGGSGNTIYFGEGSWLTVV.

V gene TRBV6-5 combines with J gene TRBJ1-5, with D maybe TRBD1 (5 bases). CDR1 and CDR2 (germline): MNHEY, SVGAGI. The CDR3 is 15 residues long. Trimming shortened V by 6 bases and J by 0 bases, and 12 bases separated the two germline ends. CDR3 sequence (DNA): TGTGCCAGCAGACGCCAGGGCAATAGCAATCAGCCCCAGCATTTT. Encoded protein: CASRRQGNSNQPQHF.

The chain's CDR3 is CASSPPGQKGIGGYTF. In nucleotides, the CDR3 is TGTGCCAGCAGTCCACCGGGACAGAAGGGAATTGGTGGCTACACCTTC. J is TRBJ1-2 and V is TRBV7-6; TRBD1 agrees at 7 bases. After removal of 6 bases from V and 7 bases from J, the junction contained 17 bases not matched to a gene. Germline V gives CDR1 SGHVS, CDR2 FNYEAQ. The CDR3 consists of 16 residues.

This sequence joins TRBV7-9 and TRBJ2-2; 11 bases align to TRBD2. The CDR3 spans 17 residues. CDR1 is SEHNR, CDR2 FQNEAQ, per germline (reference sequence). V shed 5 bases, J shed 1 base, and the junction held 6 bases outside the gene matches. Here the CDR3 DNA reads TGTGCCAGCAGCGCAAGACTAGCGGGGTGGAACACCGGGGAGCTGTTTTTT. This codes for CASSARLAGWNTGELFF.

CDR3 protein: CASSLPAGDPREQYF. CDR3 DNA: TGCGCCAGCAGCTTGCCAGCGGGGGACCCCCGGGAGCAGTACTTC. The chain carries TRBV5-1 and TRBJ2-7, with 8 positions matching TRBD2. From germline, CDR1 is SGHRS and CDR2 YFSETQ. The CDR3 is 15 amino acids. Unmatched junction bases numbered 10, after V lost 1 base and J lost 7 bases.

The genes are TRBV5-1 and TRBJ1-1, with D perhaps TRBD1 (6 bases). The CDR3 is 14 residues long. Deletions cut 4 bases from V and 0 bases from J, with 10 bases between. Germline lookup yields CDR1 SGHRS and CDR2 YFSETQ. DNA for the CDR3: TGCGCCAGCAGCGCGACAGGACTGAACACTGAAGCTTTCTTT. It codes for CASSATGLNTEAFF.

This clone appeared a single time. The chain joins TRBV28 to TRBJ1-2; D uncertain. Germline V lookup: CDR1 MDHEN, CDR2 SYDVKM. V was cut by 6 bases and J by 3 bases, with 11 bases left in between. This CDR3 is built from 13 residues. The CDR3 nucleotides read TGTGCCAGCAGCCGCCCCCCGGACTATGGCTACACCTTC. Its translation is CASSRPPDYGYTF.

There are a few counts of this clone. The rearrangement links TRBV28 to TRBJ1-2; TRBD1 is a possible D gene (5 bases). V was clipped by 6 bases and J by 6 bases, with 17 bases between them. The CDR3 is 14 amino acids. Germline V gene sequence: CDR1 MDHEN, CDR2 SYDVKM. The CDR3 sequence is CASRLFGGVDGYTF. CDR3 DNA: TGTGCCAGCAGACTTTTCGGGGGGGTGGATGGCTACACCTTC.